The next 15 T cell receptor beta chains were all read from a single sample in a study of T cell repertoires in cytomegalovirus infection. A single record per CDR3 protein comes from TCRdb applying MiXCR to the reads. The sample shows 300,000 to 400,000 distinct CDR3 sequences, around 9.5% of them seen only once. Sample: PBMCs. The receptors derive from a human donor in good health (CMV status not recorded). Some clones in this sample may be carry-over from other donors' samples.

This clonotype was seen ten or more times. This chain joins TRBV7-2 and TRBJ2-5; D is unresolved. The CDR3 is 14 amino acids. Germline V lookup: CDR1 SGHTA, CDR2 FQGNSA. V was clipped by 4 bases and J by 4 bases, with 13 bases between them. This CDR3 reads CASSSGTGPETQYF. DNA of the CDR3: TGTGCCAGCAGCTCTGGAACTGGACCAGAGACCCAGTACTTC.

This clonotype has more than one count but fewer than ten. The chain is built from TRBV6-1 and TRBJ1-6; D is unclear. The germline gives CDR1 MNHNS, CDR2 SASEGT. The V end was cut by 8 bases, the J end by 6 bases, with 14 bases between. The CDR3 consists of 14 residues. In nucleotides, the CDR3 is TGTGCCAGCCGGCGGGGAACAGCTAATTCACCCCTCCACTTT. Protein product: CASRRGTANSPLHF.

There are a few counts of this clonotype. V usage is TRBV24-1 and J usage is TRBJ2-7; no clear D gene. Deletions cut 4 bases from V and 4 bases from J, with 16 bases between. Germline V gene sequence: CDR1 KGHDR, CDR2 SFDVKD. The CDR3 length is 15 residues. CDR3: CATSDAIAVPYEQYF. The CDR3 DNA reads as TGTGCCACCAGTGACGCCATAGCAGTTCCTTACGAGCAGTACTTC.

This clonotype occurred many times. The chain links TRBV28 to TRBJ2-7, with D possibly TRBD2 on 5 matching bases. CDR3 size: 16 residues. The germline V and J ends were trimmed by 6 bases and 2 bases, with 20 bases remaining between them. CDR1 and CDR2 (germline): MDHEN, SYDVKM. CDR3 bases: TGTGCCAGCAGCCGTCCTGTCTGGAGGACCCCCTACGAGCAGTACTTC. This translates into CASSRPVWRTPYEQYF.

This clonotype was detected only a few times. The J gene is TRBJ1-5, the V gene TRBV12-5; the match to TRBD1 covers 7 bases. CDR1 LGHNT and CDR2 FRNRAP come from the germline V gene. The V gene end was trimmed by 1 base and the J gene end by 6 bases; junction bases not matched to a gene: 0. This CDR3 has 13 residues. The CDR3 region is CASGLGQGQPQHF. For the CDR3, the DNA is TGTGCTAGTGGTTTGGGACAGGGTCAGCCCCAGCATTTT.

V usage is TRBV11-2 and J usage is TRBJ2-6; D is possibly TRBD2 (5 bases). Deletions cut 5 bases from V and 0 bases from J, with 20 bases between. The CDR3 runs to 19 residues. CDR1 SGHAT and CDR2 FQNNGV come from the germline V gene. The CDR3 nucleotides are TGTGCCAGCAGCACGGGCAGGAGGTGGACGACCTCTGGGGCCAACGTCCTGACTTTC. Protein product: CASSTGRRWTTSGANVLTF.

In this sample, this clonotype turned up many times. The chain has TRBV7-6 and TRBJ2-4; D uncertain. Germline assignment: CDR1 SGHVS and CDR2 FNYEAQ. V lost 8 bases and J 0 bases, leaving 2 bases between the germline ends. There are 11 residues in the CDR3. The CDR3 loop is CASRAKNIQYF. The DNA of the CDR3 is TGTGCCAGCCGAGCCAAAAACATTCAGTACTTC.

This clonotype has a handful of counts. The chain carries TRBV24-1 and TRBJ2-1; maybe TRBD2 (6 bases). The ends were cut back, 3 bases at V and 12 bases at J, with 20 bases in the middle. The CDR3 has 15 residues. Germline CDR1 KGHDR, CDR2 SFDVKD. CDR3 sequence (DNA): TGTGCCACCAGTGATAACCGACTAGTACCTCGGGCGCAGTTCTTC. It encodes CATSDNRLVPRAQFF.

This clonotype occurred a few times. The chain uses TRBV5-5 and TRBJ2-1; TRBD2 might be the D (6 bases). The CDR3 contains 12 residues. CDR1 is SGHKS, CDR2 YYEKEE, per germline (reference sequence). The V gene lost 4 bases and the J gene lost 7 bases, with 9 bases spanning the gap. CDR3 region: CASSTGRNEQFF. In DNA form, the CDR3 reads TGTGCCAGCAGCACTGGGAGGAATGAGCAGTTCTTC.

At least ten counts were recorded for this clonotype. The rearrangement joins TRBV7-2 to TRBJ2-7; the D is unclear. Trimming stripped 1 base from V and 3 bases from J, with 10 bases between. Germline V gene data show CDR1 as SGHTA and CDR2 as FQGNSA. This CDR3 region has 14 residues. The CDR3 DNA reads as TGTGCCAGCAGCTTAGGATATGGGATCTACGAGCAGTACTTC. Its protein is CASSLGYGIYEQYF.

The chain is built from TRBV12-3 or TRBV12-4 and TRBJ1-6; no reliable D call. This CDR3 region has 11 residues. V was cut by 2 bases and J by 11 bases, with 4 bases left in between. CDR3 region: CASSLRAPLHF. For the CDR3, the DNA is TGTGCCAGCAGTTTAAGGGCACCCCTCCACTTT.

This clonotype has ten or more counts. In DNA form, the CDR3 reads TGTGCCAGCAGGCCTACTAGCGGGCGCACAGATACGCAGTATTTT. It specifies CASRPTSGRTDTQYF. The chain joins TRBV11-2 to TRBJ2-3, with 9 bases aligning to TRBD2. The germline CDR1 and CDR2 sequences are SGHAT and FQNNGV. The length of the CDR3 is 15 residues. The V gene end was trimmed by 6 bases and the J gene end by 1 base; junction bases not matched to a gene: 5.

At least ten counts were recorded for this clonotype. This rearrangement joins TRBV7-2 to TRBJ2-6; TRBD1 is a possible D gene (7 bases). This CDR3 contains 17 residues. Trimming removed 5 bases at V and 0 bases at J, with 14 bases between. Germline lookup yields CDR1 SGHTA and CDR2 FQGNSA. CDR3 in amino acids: CASSRGTAPSGANVLTF. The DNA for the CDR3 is TGTGCCAGCAGCCGGGGGACAGCACCCTCTGGGGCCAACGTCCTGACTTTC.

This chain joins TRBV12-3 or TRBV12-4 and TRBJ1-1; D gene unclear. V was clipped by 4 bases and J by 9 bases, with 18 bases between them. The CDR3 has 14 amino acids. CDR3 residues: CASSSPPPTAKAFF. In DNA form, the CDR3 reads TGTGCCAGCAGTTCCCCCCCTCCGACGGCTAAAGCTTTCTTT.

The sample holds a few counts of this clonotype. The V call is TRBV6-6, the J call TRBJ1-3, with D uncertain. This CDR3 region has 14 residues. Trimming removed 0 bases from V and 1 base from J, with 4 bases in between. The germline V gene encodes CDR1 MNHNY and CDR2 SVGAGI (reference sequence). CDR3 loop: CASSYSISGNTIYF. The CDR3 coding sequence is TGTGCCAGCAGTTACTCGATTTCTGGAAACACCATATATTTT.